This TCR beta chain was sequenced during a study of blood T cell repertoires in COVID-19. TCRdb keeps only in-frame clones here, not all; method: immunoSEQ multiplex PCR. The sample shows about 270,000 clones, roughly nine tenths of them seen only once. V lost 4 bases and J lost 5, with 14 bases in between. Germline loops: CDR1 SGHVS, CDR2 FQNEAQ. CDR3 length: 15 amino acids. V is TRBV7-8 and J is TRBJ1-4, with TRBD1 as a possible D gene (6 bases). This TCR came from a man over 45 with acute or convalescent COVID-19. Source material: peripheral blood. CDR3 sequence reads: CASSSVWDTNEKLFF. The DNA of the CDR3 is TGTGCCAGCAGCTCCGTATGGGACACCAATGAAAAACTGTTTTTT.